This record looks at one T cell receptor beta chain sequence and its context. This CDR3 spans 19 amino acids. Trimming pared 0 bases from V and 7 bases from J, leaving 24 bases between. Per the germline V gene, CDR1 is MNHEY and CDR2 is SVGEGT. Clones were sequenced by immunoSEQ multiplex PCR, and TCRdb holds only the in-frame ones, with some missing. Here the sample spans 200,000 to 300,000 clones, roughly four fifths being singletons. The data stem from a study of blood T cell repertoires in COVID-19. Sample: peripheral blood. The clonotype comes from a woman in her 70s with acute or convalescent COVID-19. This chain connects TRBV6-2 or TRBV6-3 to TRBJ1-4; no definite D call. CDR3 residues: CASSYSLSKPGDWSEKLFF. CDR3 in DNA: TGTGCCAGCAGTTACTCCCTTTCTAAGCCCGGCGATTGGAGTGAAAAACTGTTTTTT.